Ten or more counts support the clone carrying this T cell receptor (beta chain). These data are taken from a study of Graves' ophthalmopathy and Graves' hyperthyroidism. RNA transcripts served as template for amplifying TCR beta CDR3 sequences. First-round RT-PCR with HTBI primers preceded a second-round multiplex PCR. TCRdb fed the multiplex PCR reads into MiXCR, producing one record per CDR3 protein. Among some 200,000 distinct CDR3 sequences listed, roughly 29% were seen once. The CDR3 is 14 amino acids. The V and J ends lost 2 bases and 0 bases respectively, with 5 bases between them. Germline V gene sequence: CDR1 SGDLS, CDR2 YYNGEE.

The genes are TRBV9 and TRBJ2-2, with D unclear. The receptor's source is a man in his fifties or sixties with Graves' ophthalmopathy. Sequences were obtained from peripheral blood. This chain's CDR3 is CASSVVSNTGELFF. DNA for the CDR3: TGTGCCAGCAGCGTGGTCTCGAACACCGGGGAGCTGTTTTTT.